Sequencing of this T cell receptor (beta chain) was carried out in a study of blood T cell repertoires in COVID-19. Participants' reported clinical history set cohort assignment. The CDR3 is made up of 15 amino acids. The germline CDR1 and CDR2 sequences are SSHAT and FNYEAQ (reference sequence). In the original analysis: Nucleated cell number was recorded as an estimate derived from reference gene primer amplification. Produced via immunoSEQ multiplex PCR; TCRdb's table is partial and in-frame only. That table gives V, J and clone size, and the DNA gave D and trimming. The sample has 200,000 to 250,000 clones, 80% to 90% seen once. Concerning this clone: One junction end does not reproduce the germline sequence, and a read error may be involved.

The sample taken for sequencing was PBMCs or T cells enriched from blood (not recorded which). The chain joins TRBV7-7 to TRBJ2-5, with 9 bases fitting TRBD2. This TCR derives from a woman in her forties or fifties in a cohort exposed to, infected with or recovered from COVID-19 (not recorded which). The CDR3 spells CASSPLAGGRETQYF. In DNA, the CDR3 is TGTGCTAGCAGCCCCCTGGCGGGGGGGAGGGAGACCCAGTACTTC.